The 24 T cell receptor beta chains in this list originate from one sample, sequenced in a study of shared clonotypes between healthy human individuals. Naive-designated CD8 cells lacked CD45RO, were positively enriched for CCR7, and omitted terminally differentiated effector memory CD45RA+ cells. The method was immunoSEQ multiplex PCR; TCRdb's version includes in-frame clones alone and lacks a portion of them. The top ten clones hold under 2% of a sample with roughly 2.1 million clones, 85% to 95% of them seen once. Sequenced input: naive CD8+ T cells from PBMCs. Source of these receptors: a man in his late teens or twenties in good health. Some clones in this sample may be carry-over from other donors' samples.

J is TRBJ2-3 and V is TRBV27; a possible D gene is TRBD2 (6 bases). Germline V gene sequence: CDR1 MNHEY, CDR2 SMNVEV (reference sequence). The CDR3 length is 16 residues. Trimming cost V 8 bases and J 2 bases, with 20 bases left between them. The CDR3 sequence is CASSVVLGGYTDTQYF. The CDR3 DNA is TGTGCCAGCTCCGTGGTGTTGGGGGGATACACAGATACGCAGTATTTT.

J is TRBJ1-2 and V is TRBV11-2; possibly TRBD1 for D (5 bases). The CDR3 is made up of 15 amino acids. The germline V gene has CDR1 SGHAT and CDR2 FQNNGV. V lost 5 bases to trimming and J lost 0 bases, with 13 bases between them. The CDR3 region is CASSHLGASNYGYTF. DNA of the CDR3: TGTGCCAGCAGCCATTTAGGGGCCTCTAACTATGGCTACACCTTC.

The CDR3 DNA is TGTGCCAGCAGTGCCCGCCAGACCGAGCAGTACTTC. The encoded protein is CASSARQTEQYF. The chain couples TRBV2 to TRBJ2-7; no reliable D call. The V gene's germline CDR1 is SNHLY and CDR2 FYNNEI. Trimming took off 4 bases at V and 6 bases at J, with 10 bases between the two ends. The CDR3 sequence is 12 residues long.

V is TRBV13 and J is TRBJ2-5, with TRBD2 matching over 8 bases. Germline trimming cut 5 bases from V and 1 base from J; bases unmatched to any gene: 3. The CDR3 has 14 residues. The V gene's germline CDR1 is PRHDT and CDR2 FYEKMQ (reference sequence). CDR3 nucleotide sequence: TGTGCCAGCAGCCCCCGGGGGGGCCAAGAGACCCAGTACTTC. Its protein product is CASSPRGGQETQYF.

V gene TRBV13 combines with J gene TRBJ1-1, with D unclear. Germline lookup yields CDR1 PRHDT and CDR2 FYEKMQ (reference sequence). The CDR3 extends over 13 amino acids. The V gene lost 3 bases and the J gene lost 0 bases, with 5 bases spanning the gap. CDR3 sequence (DNA): TGTGCCAGCAGCTTCCGCATGAACACTGAAGCTTTCTTT. As protein: CASSFRMNTEAFF.

The gene calls are TRBV13 and TRBJ2-5, with 12 bases fitting TRBD2. The CDR3 is 16 residues long. Per the germline V gene, CDR1 is PRHDT and CDR2 is FYEKMQ (reference sequence). V lost 5 bases to trimming and J lost 3 bases; unmatched junction nucleotides: 7. The CDR3 sequence is CASSPRASGREETQYF. The DNA for the CDR3 is TGTGCCAGCAGCCCCCGGGCTAGCGGGAGGGAAGAGACCCAGTACTTC.

This clone has more than one count but fewer than ten. J is TRBJ2-7 and V is TRBV29-1, with 9 bases matching TRBD2. The trim removed 4 bases at V and 5 bases at J, leaving 18 bases unmatched. CDR1 is SQVTM and CDR2 is ANQGSEA in the germline V gene. CDR3 length equals 17 residues. Here the CDR3 DNA reads TGCAGCGTTGGAAGCTCGGGCGGGAGGGATCCGGGGAACGAGCAGTACTTC. This codes for CSVGSSGGRDPGNEQYF.

This chain joins TRBV19 and TRBJ2-3; D remains unclear. CDR1 and CDR2 from the germline V gene are LNHDA and SQIVND (reference sequence). V was shortened by 5 bases and J by 4 bases, with 13 bases between the two germline ends. This CDR3 is built from 14 residues. The CDR3 nucleotides are TGTGCCAGTAGTTTGTGGAACCCGGCAGATACGCAGTATTTT. It yields the protein CASSLWNPADTQYF. Using reference TRBV19 and TRBJ2-3 for the parts outside the CDR3, the full variable domain is DGGITQSPKYLFRKEGQNVTLSCEQNLNHDAMYWYRQDPGQGLRLIYYSQIVNDFQKGDIAEGYSVSREKKESFPLTVTSAQKNPTAFYLCASSLWNPADTQYFGPGTRLTVL.

The chain joins TRBV30 to TRBJ2-7, with D perhaps given as TRBD1 or TRBD2 (5 bases each). Germline V gene lookup returns CDR1 GTSNPN and CDR2 SVGIG (reference sequence). The CDR3 contains 13 residues. Trimming removed 5 bases from V and 6 bases from J, with 17 bases in between. CDR3 sequence (DNA): TGTGCCTGGGGTCCGGGACCATCCATCGAGCAGTACTTC. This sequence encodes CAWGPGPSIEQYF.

The chain employs TRBV5-5 and TRBJ2-1; 11 bases match TRBD1. CDR1 and CDR2 (germline): SGHKS, YYEKEE (reference sequence). The V and J ends lost 1 base and 3 bases, in that order; junction bases with no gene match: 3. The CDR3 is 16 amino acids. CDR3 sequence reads: CASSLLGTGGYNEQFF. Written as DNA, the CDR3 is TGTGCCAGCAGCTTGTTAGGGACAGGGGGCTACAATGAGCAGTTCTTC.

Comments on this clone: This same CDR3 is encoded by further DNA sequences in the sample. The chain is built from TRBV5-1 and TRBJ2-7; D is ambiguous. The germline gives CDR1 SGHRS, CDR2 YFSETQ. The V and J ends lost 1 base and 6 bases respectively, with 5 bases between them. There are 11 residues in the CDR3. The CDR3: CASSLLGEQYF. The CDR3, as DNA: TGCGCCAGCAGCTTGCTCGGCGAGCAGTACTTC.

V usage is TRBV27 and J usage is TRBJ2-7; the D is unclear. The CDR3 extends over 12 amino acids. The V gene's germline CDR1 is MNHEY and CDR2 SMNVEV (reference sequence). With 5 bases removed from V and 6 bases from J, the gap between germline ends came to 11 bases. The CDR3 spells CASSHRPAEQYF. The DNA of the CDR3 is TGTGCCAGCAGTCATCGACCCGCCGAGCAGTACTTC.

The J gene is TRBJ2-1, the V gene TRBV6-1, with D unresolved. The CDR3 is 14 residues long. V was clipped by 4 bases and J by 10 bases, with 17 bases between them. Germline V lookup: CDR1 MNHNS, CDR2 SASEGT. The chain's CDR3 is CASSASIITMEQFF. The CDR3 DNA reads as TGTGCCAGCAGTGCCTCGATAATTACAATGGAGCAGTTCTTC.

CDR3: CASSAPWTPSSYNEQFF. The CDR3, as DNA: TGTGCCAGCAGTGCCCCTTGGACACCTAGCTCCTACAATGAGCAGTTCTTC. The rearrangement uses TRBV2 and TRBJ2-1, with D tentatively TRBD1 (5 bases). The V end was cut by 4 bases, the J end by 0 bases, with 16 bases between. CDR3 length: 17 residues. CDR1 is SNHLY, CDR2 FYNNEI, per germline.

This chain's CDR3 is CASSLLPGTGDTGELFF. CDR3 in DNA: TGTGCCAGCAGCTTACTACCCGGGACAGGGGACACCGGGGAGCTGTTTTTT. The J gene is TRBJ2-2, the V gene TRBV7-3, with 10 nucleotides matching TRBD1. This CDR3 contains 17 residues. CDR1 and CDR2 from the germline V gene are SGHTA and FQGTGA. V shed 2 bases, J shed 3 bases, and the junction held 6 bases outside the gene matches. Supplemented by reference TRBV7-3 and TRBJ2-2, the full variable domain reads GAGVSQTPSNKVTEKGKYVELRCDPISGHTALYWYRQSLGQGPEFLIYFQGTGAADDSGLPNDRFFAVRPEGSVSTLKIQRTERGDSAVYLCASSLLPGTGDTGELFFGEGSRLTVL.

On this clone: This same CDR3 is encoded by further DNA sequences in the sample. The rearrangement joins TRBV27 to TRBJ1-2, with D unclear. Germline-derived CDR1 and CDR2 are MNHEY and SMNVEV (reference sequence). CDR3 length equals 12 residues. The V gene lost 3 bases and the J gene lost 8 bases, with 10 bases spanning the gap. CDR3 nucleotides: TGTGCCAGCAGTTTGAGAGGGTACGGCTACACCTTC. This codes for CASSLRGYGYTF.

The chain employs TRBV27 and TRBJ1-5; TRBD1 agrees at 7 bases. The trim removed 8 bases at V and 3 bases at J, leaving 7 bases unmatched. The CDR3 extends over 14 amino acids. Per the germline V gene, CDR1 is MNHEY and CDR2 is SMNVEV (reference sequence). CDR3 amino acids: CASRQGTNNQPQHF. The CDR3 bases are TGTGCCAGCCGACAGGGAACAAACAATCAGCCCCAGCATTTT.

This sequence joins TRBV13 and TRBJ2-1; 8 bases are shared with TRBD2. CDR3 length: 15 amino acids. V was clipped by 3 bases and J by 8 bases; unmatched bases: 9. The germline V gene has CDR1 PRHDT and CDR2 FYEKMQ (reference sequence). Here the CDR3 reads CASSFGLALDDEQFF. The CDR3 bases are TGTGCCAGCAGCTTCGGACTAGCCCTAGACGATGAGCAGTTCTTC.

This clone was counted between two and nine times. The gene calls are TRBV5-4 and TRBJ1-1; 8 nucleotides match TRBD1. This CDR3 region has 15 residues. Germline V CDR1 and CDR2: SGHNT, YYREEE (reference sequence). The J segment lost 1 base and the V segment lost 4 bases, leaving 6 bases of the junction unmatched. The CDR3 DNA reads TGTGCCAGCAGCCCTCAGGACAGGGAGAACACTGAAGCTTTCTTT. This codes for CASSPQDRENTEAFF.

CDR3 loop: CASSDTGTGAEKLFF. The CDR3 coding sequence is TGTGCCAGCAGCGATACCGGGACAGGGGCCGAAAAACTGTTTTTT. J is TRBJ1-4 and V is TRBV7-9; TRBD1 aligns across 10 bases. The junction had 8 bases not matched to a gene; V was cut back by 5 bases and J by 8 bases. This CDR3 is built from 15 residues. Germline CDR1 and CDR2: SEHNR and FQNEAQ (reference sequence). Combining the CDR3 with reference TRBV7-9 and TRBJ1-4 gives the whole variable domain DTGVSQNPRHKITKRGQNVTFRCDPISEHNRLYWYRQTLGQGPEFLTYFQNEAQLEKSRLLSDRFSAERPKGSFSTLEIQRTEQGDSAMYLCASSDTGTGAEKLFFGSGTQLSVL.

CDR3 DNA sequence: TGTGCCACCTACGGACAGGGGTTGGATGAAAAACTGTTTTTT. Protein sequence: CATYGQGLDEKLFF. V is TRBV10-3 and J is TRBJ1-4; 9 bases map to TRBD1. Germline values: CDR1 ENHRY, CDR2 SYGVKD. V was clipped by 10 bases and J by 6 bases; unmatched bases: 9. The CDR3 loop spans 14 amino acids.

Worth noting for this clone: The sample carries other DNA sequences with the same CDR3. The gene calls are TRBV10-3 and TRBJ1-1; D gene unclear. The CDR3 covers 12 residues. The V gene's germline CDR1 is ENHRY and CDR2 SYGVKD. V shed 0 bases and J shed 8 bases, with 7 bases lying between them. The CDR3 sequence: CAISESRAEAFF. DNA for the CDR3: TGTGCCATCAGTGAGTCTAGGGCAGAAGCTTTCTTT.

V usage is TRBV27 and J usage is TRBJ1-1; D is uncertain. Trimming took 5 bases from V and 5 from J, leaving 18 bases between them. Per the germline V gene, CDR1 is MNHEY and CDR2 is SMNVEV (reference sequence). CDR3 length equals 15 residues. The CDR3: CASSPSFHGGTEAFF. The CDR3 coding sequence is TGTGCCAGCAGTCCCTCCTTCCATGGCGGTACTGAAGCTTTCTTT.

In DNA form, the CDR3 reads TGTGCCAGCAGCTTGGGATTGAGCGGGAGCGCAGATACGCAGTATTTT. It specifies CASSLGLSGSADTQYF. The chain combines TRBV11-2 with TRBJ2-3; TRBD2 matches at 8 bases. The CDR3 loop spans 16 amino acids. J lost 4 bases, V lost 3 bases, and 9 bases had no gene match. Germline values: CDR1 SGHAT, CDR2 FQNNGV. Filled out from reference TRBV11-2 and TRBJ2-3, the complete variable domain reads EAGVAQSPRYKIIEKRQSVAFWCNPISGHATLYWYQQILGQGPKLLIQFQNNGVVDDSQLPKDRFSAERLKGVDSTLKIQPAKLEDSAVYLCASSLGLSGSADTQYFGPGTRLTVL.